This TCR beta chain stems from a study of blood T cell repertoires in COVID-19. As for the study in general: Sites in the United States, Italy and Spain provided acute and convalescent COVID-19 samples. The cDNA or gDNA used as material had been derived from T cells, B-cell-depleted T cells, or PBMCs.

Germline assignment: CDR1 SGHAT and CDR2 FQNNGV. V was trimmed by 0 bases and J by 2 bases, leaving 8 bases between them. This CDR3 contains 15 residues. Authors' methods: From reference gene primer amplification, estimates of nucleated cell counts were derived. Using immunoSEQ multiplex PCR, the repertoire was profiled, and TCRdb retains in-frame clones only, with some absent. D and trimming were read from the DNA, whereas the V and J calls and clone size are those reported in that table. The repertoire holds approximately 110,000 clones, with about two thirds as singletons. The sequence came from a human donor with acute or convalescent COVID-19. The donor label of this sample is uncertain. Sequencing input: peripheral blood. V and J are TRBV11-2 and TRBJ1-5; no firm D call. The CDR3 nucleotides read TGTGCCAGCAGCTTAGATGGGAGGGGCAATCAGCCCCAGCATTTT. It yields the protein CASSLDGRGNQPQHF.